This T cell receptor (beta chain) was sequenced during a study of blood T cell repertoires in COVID-19. Study-wide background: Sample material is recorded as cDNA or gDNA derived from T cells, B-cell-depleted T cells, or PBMCs.

Under the authors' procedure: Estimation of nucleated cell counts relied on the amplification of reference gene primers. The method was immunoSEQ multiplex PCR; TCRdb's version includes in-frame clones alone and lacks a portion of them. The V and J calls and clone size are taken from that table; D and trimming were inferred from the DNA. The table shows 90,000 or so clones, with around nine tenths occurring only once. Germline CDR1 SGHTS, CDR2 YDEGEE. With 0 bases clipped from V and 2 bases from J, the junction kept 6 bases outside the gene matches. This CDR3 has 17 amino acids. Patients in Seattle were enrolled during active infection, then followed longitudinally.

The clonotype was recovered from a woman in her sixties with COVID-19, enrolled during active disease. This rearrangement joins TRBV5-8 to TRBJ2-5; 11 bases are a match to TRBD2. What was sequenced was peripheral blood. The CDR3 region is CASSLAGLAGGQETQYF. CDR3 DNA: TGTGCCAGCAGCTTGGCCGGGCTAGCGGGGGGACAAGAGACCCAGTACTTC.